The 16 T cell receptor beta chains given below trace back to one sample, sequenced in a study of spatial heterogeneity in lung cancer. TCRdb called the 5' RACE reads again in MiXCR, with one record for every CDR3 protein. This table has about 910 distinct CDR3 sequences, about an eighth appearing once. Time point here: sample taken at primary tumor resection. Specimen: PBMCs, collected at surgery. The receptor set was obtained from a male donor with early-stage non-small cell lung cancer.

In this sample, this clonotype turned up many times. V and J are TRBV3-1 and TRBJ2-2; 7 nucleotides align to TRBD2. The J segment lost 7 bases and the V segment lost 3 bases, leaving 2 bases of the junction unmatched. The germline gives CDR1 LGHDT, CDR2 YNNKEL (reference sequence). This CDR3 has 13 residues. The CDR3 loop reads CASSQWEGGELFF. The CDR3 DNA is TGTGCCAGCAGCCAGTGGGAGGGCGGGGAGCTGTTTTTT.

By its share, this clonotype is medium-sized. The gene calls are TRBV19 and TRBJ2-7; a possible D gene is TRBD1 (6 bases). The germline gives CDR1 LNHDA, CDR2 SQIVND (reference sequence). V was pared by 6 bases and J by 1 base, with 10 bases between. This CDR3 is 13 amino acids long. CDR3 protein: CASRNRASYEQYF. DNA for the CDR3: TGTGCCAGTAGGAACAGGGCTTCCTACGAGCAGTACTTC. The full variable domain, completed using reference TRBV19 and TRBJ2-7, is DGGITQSPKYLFRKEGQNVTLSCEQNLNHDAMYWYRQDPGQGLRLIYYSQIVNDFQKGDIAEGYSVSREKKESFPLTVTSAQKNPTAFYLCASRNRASYEQYFGPGTRLTVT.

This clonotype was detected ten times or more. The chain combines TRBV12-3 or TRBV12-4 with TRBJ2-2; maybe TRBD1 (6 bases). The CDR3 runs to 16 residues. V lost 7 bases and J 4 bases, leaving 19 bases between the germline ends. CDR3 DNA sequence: TGTGCCAGCACAACTCACAGGGTTCTGAGCACCGGGGAGCTGTTTTTT. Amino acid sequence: CASTTHRVLSTGELFF.

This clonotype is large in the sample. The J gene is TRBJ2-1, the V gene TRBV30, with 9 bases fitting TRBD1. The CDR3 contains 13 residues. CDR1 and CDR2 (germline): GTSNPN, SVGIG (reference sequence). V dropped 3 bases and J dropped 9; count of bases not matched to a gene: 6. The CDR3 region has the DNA TGTGCCTGGAGAAGGACAGGGGTCGGTGAGCAGTTCTTC. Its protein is CAWRRTGVGEQFF.

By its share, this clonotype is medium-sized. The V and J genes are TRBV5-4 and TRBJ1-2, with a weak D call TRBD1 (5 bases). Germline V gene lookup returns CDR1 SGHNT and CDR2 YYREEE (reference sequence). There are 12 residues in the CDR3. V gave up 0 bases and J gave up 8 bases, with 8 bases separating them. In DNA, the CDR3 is TGTGCCAGCAGCTTGGCAGGGCACGGCTACACCTTC. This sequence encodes CASSLAGHGYTF. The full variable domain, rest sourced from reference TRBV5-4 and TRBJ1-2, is ETGVTQSPTHLIKTRGQQVTLRCSSQSGHNTVSWYQQALGQGPQFIFQYYREEENGRGNFPPRFSGLQFPNYSSELNVNALELDDSALYLCASSLAGHGYTFGSGTRLTVV.

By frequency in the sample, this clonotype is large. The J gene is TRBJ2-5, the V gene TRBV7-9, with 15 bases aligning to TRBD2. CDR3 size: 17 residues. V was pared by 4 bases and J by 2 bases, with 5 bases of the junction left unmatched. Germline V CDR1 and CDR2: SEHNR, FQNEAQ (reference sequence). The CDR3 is CASSSLGTSGGQETQYF. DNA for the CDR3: TGTGCCAGCAGCTCCCTGGGGACTAGCGGGGGGCAAGAGACCCAGTACTTC.

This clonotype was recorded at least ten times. The CDR3 region is CASSQTQGTGANVLTF. The CDR3 bases are TGCGCCAGCAGCCAAACACAGGGGACTGGGGCCAACGTCCTGACTTTC. The V gene is TRBV4-3, the J gene TRBJ2-6; TRBD1 aligns across 7 bases. Trimming at V came to 2 bases and at J to 2 bases, leaving 3 bases not matched to a gene. This CDR3 contains 16 residues. Germline lookup yields CDR1 LGHNA and CDR2 YSLEER.

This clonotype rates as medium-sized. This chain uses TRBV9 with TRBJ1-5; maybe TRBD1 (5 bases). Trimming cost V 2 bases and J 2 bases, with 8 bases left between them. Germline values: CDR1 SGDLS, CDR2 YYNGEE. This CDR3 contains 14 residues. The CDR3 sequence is CASSVTEGNQPQHF. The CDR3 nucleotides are TGTGCCAGCAGCGTGACAGAGGGCAATCAGCCCCAGCATTTT.

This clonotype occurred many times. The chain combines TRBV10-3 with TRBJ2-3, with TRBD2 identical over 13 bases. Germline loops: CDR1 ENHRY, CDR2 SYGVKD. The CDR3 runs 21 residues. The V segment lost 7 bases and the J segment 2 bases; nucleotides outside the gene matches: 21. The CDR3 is CAINLDRTSGGLPLNTDTQYF. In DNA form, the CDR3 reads TGTGCCATCAACCTTGACAGGACTAGCGGGGGCCTCCCCCTTAACACAGATACGCAGTATTTT.

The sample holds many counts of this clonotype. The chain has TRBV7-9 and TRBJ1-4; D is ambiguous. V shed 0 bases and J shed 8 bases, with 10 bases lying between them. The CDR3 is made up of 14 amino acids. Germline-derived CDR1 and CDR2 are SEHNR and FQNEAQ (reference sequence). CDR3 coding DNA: TGTGCCAGCAGCTTAGCGATATCGGGGGAAAAACTGTTTTTT. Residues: CASSLAISGEKLFF.

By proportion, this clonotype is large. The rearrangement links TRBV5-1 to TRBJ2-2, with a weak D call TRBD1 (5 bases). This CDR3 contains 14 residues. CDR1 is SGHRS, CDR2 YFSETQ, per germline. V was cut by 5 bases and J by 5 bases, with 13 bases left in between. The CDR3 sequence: CASSLGQATGELFF. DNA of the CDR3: TGCGCCAGCAGTCTGGGGCAGGCGACCGGGGAGCTGTTTTTT.

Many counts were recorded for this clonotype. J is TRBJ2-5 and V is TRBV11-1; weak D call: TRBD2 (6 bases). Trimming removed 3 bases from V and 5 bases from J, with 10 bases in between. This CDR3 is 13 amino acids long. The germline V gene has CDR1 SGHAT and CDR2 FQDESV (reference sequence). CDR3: CASSFGEVETQYF. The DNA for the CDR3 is TGTGCCAGCAGCTTCGGGGAGGTGGAGACCCAGTACTTC.

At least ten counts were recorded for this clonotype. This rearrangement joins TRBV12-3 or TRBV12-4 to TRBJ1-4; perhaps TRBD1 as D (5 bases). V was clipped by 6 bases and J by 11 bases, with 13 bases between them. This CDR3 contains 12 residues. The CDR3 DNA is TGTGCCAGCAGCGAGGACCGGGACAAACTGTTTTTT. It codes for CASSEDRDKLFF.

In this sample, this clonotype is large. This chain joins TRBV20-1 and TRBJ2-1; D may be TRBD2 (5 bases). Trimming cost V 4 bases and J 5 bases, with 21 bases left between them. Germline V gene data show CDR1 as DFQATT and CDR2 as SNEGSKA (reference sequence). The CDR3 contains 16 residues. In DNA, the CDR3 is TGCAGTGCTAAGCCCCTCCAGGCCGCCGGGAACAATGAGCAGTTCTTC. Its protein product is CSAKPLQAAGNNEQFF.

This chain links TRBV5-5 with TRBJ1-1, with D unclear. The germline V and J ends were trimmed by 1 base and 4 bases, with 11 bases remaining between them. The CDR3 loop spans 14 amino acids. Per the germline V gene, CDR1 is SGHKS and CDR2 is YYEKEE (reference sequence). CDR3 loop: CASSLHTAGTEAFF. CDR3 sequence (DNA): TGTGCCAGCAGCTTGCACACGGCTGGCACTGAAGCTTTCTTT.

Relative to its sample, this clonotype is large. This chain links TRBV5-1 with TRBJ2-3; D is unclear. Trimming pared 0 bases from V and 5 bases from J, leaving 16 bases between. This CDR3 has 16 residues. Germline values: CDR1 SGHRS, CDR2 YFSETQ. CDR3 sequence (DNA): TGCGCCAGCAGCTTGGATGCCCACTACTCGGGAGATACGCAGTATTTT. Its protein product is CASSLDAHYSGDTQYF.